What follows is one T cell receptor beta chain and its context. The CDR3 totals 13 residues. Germline lookup yields CDR1 KGHDR and CDR2 SFDVKD. V lost 3 bases to trimming and J lost 11 bases, with 14 bases between them. This entry belongs to a study of blood T cell repertoires in COVID-19. At the level of the study: There were acute and convalescent COVID-19 samples, and they came from the United States, Italy and Spain. Nucleic acid was either cDNA or gDNA, and it came from T cells, B-cell-depleted T cells, or PBMCs.

In the original analysis: Reference gene primer amplification gave estimated nucleated cell counts. Data came from immunoSEQ multiplex PCR; TCRdb stores just in-frame clones and leaves some out. V and J calls plus clone size are reproduced from that table; the DNA served to infer D and trimming. This table holds about 100,000 clones, around nine tenths found once. This sequence originates from an elderly man with active or convalescent COVID-19. The sample taken for sequencing was peripheral blood. The chain has TRBV24-1 and TRBJ2-3, with TRBD2 as a possible D gene (6 bases). The CDR3 protein is CATSDLTSGRQYF. As DNA, the CDR3 is TGTGCCACCAGTGATCTGACTAGTGGGAGGCAGTATTTT.